This T cell receptor beta chain was obtained from a study of shared clonotypes between healthy human individuals. Turning to the study itself: CD8 memory received one plate per donor, CD8 naive two, CD4 memory three and CD4 naive three.

Germline-derived CDR1 and CDR2 are SNHLY and FYNNEI. The CDR3 sequence is 13 residues long. V was shortened by 4 bases and J by 0 bases, with 6 bases between the two germline ends. Into CD45RA+ naive and CD45RA-negative memory subsets, the CD4+ cells were split. Clones were read by immunoSEQ multiplex PCR, and TCRdb kept only the in-frame ones, dropping some. The sample contains roughly 2.5 million clones, roughly nine tenths of which appear only once. This receptor was identified in a young man in good health. Sequenced material: naive CD4+ T cells sorted from blood. As for subset: CD45RA+ positively selected. The rearrangement uses TRBV2 and TRBJ1-1; D unclear. The CDR3, as DNA: TGTGCCAGCAGTGGACGGATGAACACTGAAGCTTTCTTT. Its protein product is CASSGRMNTEAFF.